The 9 T cell receptor beta chains given below trace back to one sample, sequenced in a study of CD8+CD57+ T cells in acquired aplastic anemia. It was genomic DNA that served as the template for profiling TCR beta VDJ and CDR3. TCRdb reanalysed the reads using MiXCR and keeps one entry per CDR3 protein. The sample records 160,000 or so distinct CDR3 sequences, about 50% being singletons. All patients picked for sequencing had shown, by flow cytometry, an expansion of CD8+CD57+ cells. The sample was sorted CD4+, CD8+, or CD8+CD57+ T cells (not recorded which) from PBMCs. The receptors come from a human donor with aplastic anemia.

The chain joins TRBV27 to TRBJ1-5; 11 bases are a match to TRBD1. The germline gives CDR1 MNHEY, CDR2 SMNVEV (reference sequence). V shed 5 bases and J 4 bases; nucleotides not matched to a gene: 7. This CDR3 comprises 16 residues. The CDR3 here is CASSPTGTGGNQPQHF. The DNA for the CDR3 is TGTGCCAGCAGTCCAACCGGGACAGGGGGGAATCAGCCCCAGCATTTT.

At least ten counts were recorded for this clonotype. The CDR3 region is CASSWGGKEVHEQYF. DNA of the CDR3: TGTGCCAGCAGCTGGGGGGGCAAGGAGGTCCACGAGCAGTACTTC. The V call is TRBV7-9, the J call TRBJ2-7; tentative D call: TRBD2 (7 bases). This CDR3 has 15 amino acids. The V gene's germline CDR1 is SEHNR and CDR2 FQNEAQ (reference sequence). V was pared by 4 bases and J by 5 bases, with 18 bases between.

The rearrangement uses TRBV14 and TRBJ2-1, with unresolved D. Germline V lookup: CDR1 SGHDN, CDR2 FVKESK. CDR3 length: 13 residues. V dropped 11 bases and J dropped 5 bases, with 16 bases sitting between them. In DNA, the CDR3 is TGTGCCTCCTCCCCAGTCCTAAACAATGAGCAGTTCTTC. Its translation: CASSPVLNNEQFF. The full variable domain, its missing parts supplied by reference TRBV14 and TRBJ2-1, is EAGVTQFPSHSVIEKGQTVTLRCDPISGHDNLYWYRRVMGKEIKFLLHFVKESKQDESGMPNNRFLAERTGGTYSTLKVQPAELEDSGVYFCASSPVLNNEQFFGPGTRLTVL.

The rearrangement uses TRBV15 and TRBJ2-2; D remains ambiguous. Trimming removed 1 base from V and 4 bases from J, with 10 bases in between. The CDR3 is 15 residues long. Germline V gene sequence: CDR1 LNHNV, CDR2 YYDKDF (reference sequence). CDR3 amino acids: CATSRAAVVTGELFF. The CDR3 region has the DNA TGTGCCACCAGCAGAGCGGCAGTCGTCACCGGGGAGCTGTTTTTT.

The sample holds many counts of this clonotype. The chain is built from TRBV7-6 and TRBJ1-5; 10 bases fit TRBD1. The CDR3 is 15 residues long. J was trimmed by 7 bases and V by 5 bases; bases with no gene match: 8. CDR1 is SGHVS, CDR2 FNYEAQ, per germline. This CDR3 is CASSTGTGVDQPQHF. The CDR3 nucleotides are TGTGCCAGCAGCACCGGGACAGGGGTCGACCAGCCCCAGCATTTT.

The rearrangement joins TRBV5-5 to TRBJ2-7; 9 bases are shared with TRBD1. The V and J ends lost 7 bases and 2 bases, in that order; junction bases with no gene match: 10. This CDR3 is 15 amino acids long. CDR1 SGHKS and CDR2 YYEKEE come from the germline V gene (reference sequence). Here the CDR3 reads CASLPGTGLTYEQYF. As DNA, the CDR3 is TGTGCCAGCCTCCCCGGGACAGGGCTCACCTACGAGCAGTACTTC. Full variable domain (missing parts from reference TRBV5-5 and TRBJ2-7): DAGVTQSPTHLIKTRGQQVTLRCSPISGHKSVSWYQQVLGQGPQFIFQYYEKEERGRGNFPDRFSARQFPNYSSELNVNALLLGDSALYLCASLPGTGLTYEQYFGPGTRLTVT.

In this sample, this clonotype turned up many times. This chain joins TRBV20-1 and TRBJ2-5, with 9 bases that match TRBD2. The J segment lost 0 bases and the V segment lost 0 bases, leaving 5 bases of the junction unmatched. This CDR3 has 16 amino acids. Germline assignment: CDR1 DFQATT and CDR2 SNEGSKA (reference sequence). The CDR3 sequence: CSARDQLAGNQETQYF. The CDR3, as DNA: TGCAGTGCTAGAGATCAGCTAGCGGGGAACCAAGAGACCCAGTACTTC.

This clonotype was recorded at least ten times. This chain connects TRBV30 to TRBJ2-5; D is possibly TRBD1 or TRBD2 (6 bases each). Looked up from germline, CDR1 is GTSNPN and CDR2 is SVGIG (reference sequence). The CDR3 contains 12 residues. V lost 1 base and J lost 5, with 8 bases in between. The CDR3, as DNA: TGTGCCTGGAGTGGAGGGGGGGAGACCCAGTACTTC. Translated, it gives CAWSGGGETQYF.

This clonotype was picked up many times. V is TRBV12-3 or TRBV12-4 and J is TRBJ2-1; no clear D gene. The CDR3 is 12 amino acids. V shed 3 bases and J shed 8 bases, with 8 bases lying between them. The CDR3 loop reads CASSFMAHEQFF. The CDR3 bases are TGTGCCAGCAGTTTTATGGCCCATGAGCAGTTCTTC.